This T cell receptor beta chain was captured by sequencing in a study of PD-1 blockade in classical Hodgkin lymphoma. On the study more broadly: Administration of nivolumab to patients was at 3 mg/kg intravenously every 2 weeks.

With respect to this clone: Its antigen is unidentified.

Documented time point: cycle 4 day 1 (C4D1), after 5 to 7 weeks of nivolumab. Brentuximab vedotin exposure varied among the patients, all of whom had relapsed after autologous stem cell transplantation. Classification of best responses gave complete response, partial response or progressive disease. Findings of the study overall: Those patients who began receiving nivolumab less than 1 year after ASCT had lower diversity, and they were excluded. Newly diagnosed patients and complete responders had comparable diversity at baseline.

This CDR3 has 15 amino acids. Per germline, CDR1 SGHAT and CDR2 FQNNGV. Trimming took off 7 bases at V and 8 bases at J, with 23 bases between the two ends. Clones were read by immunoSEQ multiplex PCR, and TCRdb kept only the in-frame ones, dropping some. The data contain roughly 27,000 clones, over 55% of them singletons. The gene calls are TRBV11-2 and TRBJ1-2, with a possible D match to TRBD1 (6 bases). Sequencing was performed on peripheral blood mononuclear cells (PBMCs), taken before the fourth cycle of nivolumab. The receptor comes from a human donor with classical Hodgkin lymphoma. The CDR3 here is CASTPVTPGVQGYTF. The CDR3, as DNA: TGTGCCAGCACCCCTGTTACCCCAGGGGTACAGGGCTACACCTTC.